A selection of T cell receptor beta chains follows, all from one sample in a study of neurological immune-mediated disorders. TCRdb independently ran MiXCR on the 5' RACE reads; one entry per CDR3 protein. The sample shows tens of thousands of distinct CDR3 sequences, nearly 3.5% of them seen only once. Material for sequencing was PBMCs. These TCRs come from a man in his forties with multiple sclerosis. Both conserved end residues are part of each CDR3. Each record gives: clone size, J gene, V gene, D gene, CDR3 DNA, CDR3 protein. The D gene is left open where the match is weak. The listing skips clone size in some rows; elsewhere it reads once, few, many or a size class.

many,TRBJ1-4,TRBV10-2,-,TGCGCCAGCAGAGAGGACAGAACGAATGAAAAACTGTTTTTT,CASREDRTNEKLFF
many,TRBJ2-5,TRBV19,TRBD2,TGTGCCAGTAGTCGGGGGGACTTACAAGAGACCCAGTACTTC,CASSRGDLQETQYF
many,TRBJ1-2,TRBV20-1,-,TGCAGTGCTAGCCCTGGTCTGGGGAATGGTGGCTACACCTTC,CSASPGLGNGGYTF
many,TRBJ2-3,TRBV12-3/TRBV12-4,TRBD2,TGTGCCAGCAGTCCAACGACTAGCGGTAGCACAGATACGCAGTATTTT,CASSPTTSGSTDTQYF
many,TRBJ2-2,TRBV12-3/TRBV12-4,TRBD1,TGTGCCAGCAGTCTTGGACAGGGGCTCGGCACCGGGGAGCTGTTTTTT,CASSLGQGLGTGELFF
many,TRBJ2-2,TRBV5-1,TRBD2,TGCGCCAGCAGCTCTAGCGGGAGGGCCAGCACCGGGGAGCTGTTTTTT,CASSSSGRASTGELFF
many,TRBJ2-2,TRBV29-1,TRBD1,TGCAGCGTCGGACAGGGGGTTGGCGGGGAGCTGTTTTTT,CSVGQGVGGELFF
many,TRBJ1-1,TRBV12-3/TRBV12-4,-,TGTGCCAGCAGTTTAGATAGGCCGGCTTTCTTT,CASSLDRPAFF
many,TRBJ1-1,TRBV29-1,-,TGCAGCGTTGATGAGAGGCGCGCTGAAGCTTTCTTT,CSVDERRAEAFF
many,TRBJ1-4,TRBV29-1,TRBD1,TGCAGCGTTGGGGTGACAGGGAATAATGAAAAACTGTTTTTT,CSVGVTGNNEKLFF
many,TRBJ1-2,TRBV5-1,TRBD1,TGCGCCAGCAGCACTGACAGGGGTGGCTACACCTTC,CASSTDRGGYTF
many,TRBJ2-3,TRBV20-1,TRBD2,TGCAGTGCTAGCACTAGCGGGAGTTTAGGGACAGATACGCAGTATTTT,CSASTSGSLGTDTQYF
many,TRBJ1-1,TRBV7-6,-,TGTGCCAGCAGCCCAGCGACAGGTCCAGCTTTCTTT,CASSPATGPAFF
many,TRBJ2-5,TRBV12-3/TRBV12-4,-,TGTGCCAGCAGCCCGACAGAGACCCAGTACTTC,CASSPTETQYF
many,TRBJ1-1,TRBV20-1,-,TGCAGTGCTAGAGATAGTAGGAGGGGCACTGAAGCTTTCTTT,CSARDSRRGTEAFF
many,TRBJ1-2,TRBV12-3/TRBV12-4,-,TGTGCCAGCAGTCCAACAGGGATCTATGGCTACACCTTC,CASSPTGIYGYTF
many,TRBJ1-2,TRBV5-1,-,TGCGCCAGCAGCTCTGGACCCGGGGAGGGCTACACCTTC,CASSSGPGEGYTF
-,TRBJ1-5,TRBV7-2,-,TGTGCCAGCAGCCCAGTTCCCAGGTCTGATCAGCCCCAGCATTTT,CASSPVPRSDQPQHF
many,TRBJ2-2,TRBV4-1,-,TGCGCCAGCAGCCAAGGCTCCCTGGGGATCGGGGAGCTGTTTTTT,CASSQGSLGIGELFF
many,TRBJ2-2,TRBV7-6,TRBD1,TGTGCCAGCAGCCCTATCATCCGGGACAGGGGTCCCTCCACCGGGGAGCTGTTTTTT,CASSPIIRDRGPSTGELFF
many,TRBJ1-2,TRBV5-1,-,TGCGCCAGCAGCTCACCCACTATGGGGGTTGGTGGCTACACCTTC,CASSSPTMGVGGYTF
many,TRBJ1-3,TRBV7-3,TRBD1,TGTGCCAGCAGCCTACAAGGGCAGGGGGCTGGAAACACCATATATTTT,CASSLQGQGAGNTIYF
many,TRBJ2-6,TRBV27,-,TGTGCCAGCAGTAAGTGGGACTCTGGGGCCAACGTCCTGACTTTC,CASSKWDSGANVLTF
many,TRBJ2-1,TRBV29-1,-,TGCAGCGTTGAAGATAAGTCTGTTGGGCAGTTCTTC,CSVEDKSVGQFF
many,TRBJ1-5,TRBV12-3/TRBV12-4,-,TGTGCCAGCAGTCCGGACGGAATCAATCAGCCCCAGCATTTT,CASSPDGINQPQHF